This entry features one T cell receptor (beta chain) sequence. As yet, its antigen is unknown. The source of the sample is a study of early T cells in non-severe SARS-CoV-2 infection. General study points: Lookups in VDJdb leaned toward anti-spike CD8 responses and missed private and CD4 specificities.

The V gene end was trimmed by 4 bases and the J gene end by 1 base; junction bases not matched to a gene: 16. Germline V gene lookup returns CDR1 ENHRY and CDR2 SYGVKD. This CDR3 is 20 amino acids long. Attachment of unique molecular identifiers to individual cDNA molecules was performed. TCRdb re-called the 5' RACE reads through MiXCR, storing one row per CDR3 protein. Altogether tens of thousands of distinct CDR3 sequences are present, roughly 14% being singletons, with the ten largest covering approximately 7.5%. This TCR derives from an adult who was a healthcare worker with PCR-confirmed SARS-CoV-2 infection or an uninfected control (not recorded which). Source material: whole blood. The rearrangement uses TRBV10-3 and TRBJ2-1, with TRBD2 identical over 10 bases. The CDR3 loop reads CAISGTAGGPLTGSYNEQFF. The CDR3 coding sequence is TGTGCCATCAGTGGGACAGCGGGAGGGCCTCTAACGGGGTCCTACAATGAGCAGTTCTTC.